The entry below gives a single T cell receptor beta chain sequence along with its context. The antigen is unknown. Positively selected for CCR7, the CD45RO-negative cells used as naive CD8 cells excluded terminally differentiated effector memory CD45RA+ cells. This entry is derived from a study of shared clonotypes between healthy human individuals. Study-wide findings and caveats: Generation probabilities of non-shared clonotypes were lower (relative to those shared by all four donors).

Data came from immunoSEQ multiplex PCR; TCRdb stores just in-frame clones and leaves some out. The sample carries roughly 2,000,000 clones, about 94% recorded once. The TCR sequence derives from a man between 18 and 29 years old in good health. Sequencing was performed on naive CD8+ T cells sorted from blood.

DNA for the CDR3: TGTGCCAGCAGTGATAGGGGGACAGGGAAGTACGAGCAGTACTTC. This translates into CASSDRGTGKYEQYF. The V and J genes are TRBV2 and TRBJ2-7; TRBD1 agrees at 9 bases. The CDR3 is made up of 15 amino acids. V lost 3 bases and J lost 4; bases outside the gene matches: 7. Looked up from germline, CDR1 is SNHLY and CDR2 is FYNNEI.